The 29 T cell receptor beta chains reported below all come from one sample, sequenced in a study of cytomegalovirus exposure and HLA in healthy donors. This PCR relied on a set of 60 Vbeta primers and 13 Jbeta primers. Clones were sequenced by immunoSEQ multiplex PCR, and TCRdb holds only the in-frame ones, with some missing. The sample shows more than 95,000 clones, approximately 78% of them seen only once. The material sequenced was PBMCs. Every receptor here comes from a woman aged 40 to 55 in good health and CMV-seronegative.

V gene TRBV6-1 combines with J gene TRBJ2-6, with D perhaps TRBD1 (6 bases). CDR1 and CDR2 from the germline V gene are MNHNS and SASEGT. The CDR3 sequence is 19 residues long. V was pared by 4 bases and J by 0 bases, with 19 bases between. The CDR3 protein is CASSGTWTALSSGANVLTF. As DNA, the CDR3 is TGTGCCAGCAGTGGGACGTGGACAGCCCTGTCCTCTGGGGCCAACGTCCTGACTTTC.

The V call is TRBV6-5, the J call TRBJ2-1, with D possibly TRBD2 on 6 matching bases. V lost 6 bases, J lost 10 bases, and 10 bases lay in between. Germline CDR1 is MNHEY and CDR2 is SVGAGI. This CDR3 comprises 11 residues. The CDR3 spells CASRLGLEQFF. The CDR3 coding sequence is TGTGCCAGCAGACTAGGACTAGAGCAGTTCTTC.

The chain links TRBV25-1 to TRBJ1-6; tentative D call: TRBD1 (5 bases). The CDR3 sequence is 15 residues long. The germline V and J ends were trimmed by 4 bases and 7 bases, with 14 bases remaining between them. Germline CDR1 reads MGHDK; CDR2 reads SYGVNS. The CDR3 sequence: CASSVSGGRNSPLHF. The CDR3 DNA sequence: TGTGCCAGCAGTGTGTCCGGGGGGAGGAATTCACCCCTCCACTTT.

J is TRBJ2-5 and V is TRBV7-9; a possible D gene is TRBD1 (6 bases). The CDR3 is 15 amino acids. V shed 0 bases and J shed 2 bases, with 10 bases lying between them. CDR1 SEHNR and CDR2 FQNEAQ come from the germline V gene (reference sequence). The CDR3 region has the DNA TGTGCCAGCAGCTTAGCCGGGACATATCAAGAGACCCAGTACTTC. It encodes CASSLAGTYQETQYF.

This clone appeared a few times. The chain uses TRBV7-8 and TRBJ2-7; tentative D call: TRBD2 (6 bases). This CDR3 has 19 residues. Germline CDR1 SGHVS, CDR2 FQNEAQ. Trimming stripped 1 base from V and 2 bases from J, with 24 bases between. The CDR3 sequence is CASSLEHLFSGQVTYEQYF. CDR3 coding DNA: TGTGCCAGCAGCTTAGAGCATCTATTTAGCGGCCAAGTCACCTACGAGCAGTACTTC. Based on the CDR3 plus reference TRBV7-8 and TRBJ2-7, the full variable domain is GAGVSQSPRYKVAKRGQDVALRCDPISGHVSLFWYQQALGQGPEFLTYFQNEAQLDKSGLPSDRFFAERPEGSVSTLKIQRTQQEDSAVYLCASSLEHLFSGQVTYEQYFGPGTRLTVT.

The rearrangement joins TRBV5-1 to TRBJ2-7; 12 bases are a match to TRBD1. The CDR3 consists of 15 residues. Germline assignment: CDR1 SGHRS and CDR2 YFSETQ. The junction had 7 bases not matched to a gene; V was cut back by 5 bases and J by 4 bases. Written as DNA, the CDR3 is TGCGCCAGCAGGCCCGGGACAGGGGGCTGGTACGAGCAGTACTTC. This encodes CASRPGTGGWYEQYF.

This clone was recorded only once. The CDR3 loop is CASSSRDRGLNYGYTF. CDR3 coding DNA: TGTGCCAGCAGCTCCCGGGACAGGGGGCTCAACTATGGCTACACCTTC. The rearrangement links TRBV5-6 to TRBJ1-2, with 12 bases lining up with TRBD1. V lost 3 bases to trimming and J lost 2 bases; unmatched junction nucleotides: 5. This CDR3 spans 16 amino acids. Germline CDR1 reads SGHDT; CDR2 reads YYEEEE.

Only one count was recorded for this clone. V and J are TRBV5-1 and TRBJ2-3; D might be TRBD1 (5 bases). This CDR3 is 14 amino acids long. V was cut by 3 bases and J by 5 bases, with 13 bases left in between. Germline lookup yields CDR1 SGHRS and CDR2 YFSETQ. The DNA for the CDR3 is TGCGCCAGCAGCTCCCAGGGTAATAGAGATACGCAGTATTTT. Translating it yields CASSSQGNRDTQYF. The full variable domain, rest sourced from reference TRBV5-1 and TRBJ2-3, is KAGVTQTPRYLIKTRGQQVTLSCSPISGHRSVSWYQQTPGQGLQFLFEYFSETQRNKGNFPGRFSGRQFSNSRSEMNVSTLELGDSALYLCASSSQGNRDTQYFGPGTRLTVL.

The CDR3, as DNA: TGTGCCAGCAGTGAACCATATTCTGACAGGGCCAGGGGCACAGATACGCAGTATTTT. Protein sequence: CASSEPYSDRARGTDTQYF. The chain carries TRBV2 and TRBJ2-3; 7 nucleotides match TRBD1. The V gene end was trimmed by 2 bases and the J gene end by 1 base; junction bases not matched to a gene: 15. CDR3 length: 19 residues. Germline values: CDR1 SNHLY, CDR2 FYNNEI. The whole variable domain, filled in from reference TRBV2 and TRBJ2-3, reads EPEVTQTPSHQVTQMGQEVILRCVPISNHLYFYWYRQILGQKVEFLVSFYNNEISEKSEIFDDQFSVERPDGSNFTLKIRSTKLEDSAMYFCASSEPYSDRARGTDTQYFGPGTRLTVL.

The J gene is TRBJ2-1, the V gene TRBV9, with 7 bases matching TRBD2. The CDR3 length is 14 residues. Trimming removed 3 bases from V and 8 bases from J; junction bases left unmatched: 8. Germline V gene lookup returns CDR1 SGDLS and CDR2 YYNGEE. CDR3 sequence (DNA): TGTGCCAGCAGCGCGACTAGCCGGGAACATGAGCAGTTCTTC. It is translated as CASSATSREHEQFF.

The chain has TRBV7-3 and TRBJ1-1, with a possible D match to TRBD1 (6 bases). The V gene lost 5 bases and the J gene lost 0 bases, with 13 bases spanning the gap. This CDR3 spans 15 amino acids. Germline V gene lookup returns CDR1 SGHTA and CDR2 FQGTGA. Written as DNA, the CDR3 is TGTGCCAGCAGCACCAGCAGGGACATGAACACTGAAGCTTTCTTT. Its translation is CASSTSRDMNTEAFF.

The chain combines TRBV4-1 with TRBJ2-2, with TRBD2 as a possible D gene (5 bases). With 7 bases removed from V and 8 bases from J, the gap between germline ends came to 11 bases. Germline V gene lookup returns CDR1 MGHRA and CDR2 YSYEKL. This CDR3 has 12 amino acids. CDR3 coding DNA: TGCGCCAGCATCGGAGGCCCGGGGGAGCTGTTTTTT. Amino acid sequence: CASIGGPGELFF.

The rearrangement uses TRBV6-1 and TRBJ1-2; no definite D call. The CDR3 contains 12 residues. Germline CDR1 reads MNHNS; CDR2 reads SASEGT. V lost 3 bases and J lost 5, with 7 bases in between. CDR3 sequence: CASSDIAYGYTF. In nucleotides, the CDR3 is TGTGCCAGCAGTGACATAGCTTATGGCTACACCTTC.

Only a few counts were recorded for this clone. V is TRBV7-2 and J is TRBJ2-7, with 7 bases aligning to TRBD1. The V segment lost 2 bases and the J segment 5 bases; nucleotides outside the gene matches: 3. CDR3 length equals 13 residues. CDR1 is SGHTA, CDR2 FQGNSA, per germline. CDR3 in DNA: TGTGCCAGCAGCTTACAGGGGGTCGACGAGCAGTACTTC. It translates to CASSLQGVDEQYF. Filled out from reference TRBV7-2 and TRBJ2-7, the complete variable domain reads GAGVSQSPSNKVTEKGKDVELRCDPISGHTALYWYRQSLGQGLEFLIYFQGNSAPDKSGLPSDRFSAERTGGSVSTLTIQRTQQEDSAVYLCASSLQGVDEQYFGPGTRLTVT.

This chain links TRBV2 with TRBJ2-7, with D tentatively TRBD2 (6 bases). Trimming took off 7 bases at V and 6 bases at J, with 19 bases between the two ends. Germline V CDR1 and CDR2: SNHLY, FYNNEI. The CDR3 is 14 amino acids. DNA for the CDR3: TGTGCCAGCACCCTGACTAGTAGAGGTTCCGAGCAGTACTTC. Amino acid sequence: CASTLTSRGSEQYF.

The chain carries TRBV11-2 and TRBJ2-4; no firm D call. Germline V gene lookup returns CDR1 SGHAT and CDR2 FQNNGV. The CDR3 contains 15 residues. Trimming cost V 4 bases and J 8 bases, with 18 bases left between them. CDR3 in DNA: TGTGCCAGCAGCTGGATCTCTAGTACCCTAGACATTCAGTACTTC. Protein: CASSWISSTLDIQYF. The full variable domain, completed using reference TRBV11-2 and TRBJ2-4, is EAGVAQSPRYKIIEKRQSVAFWCNPISGHATLYWYQQILGQGPKLLIQFQNNGVVDDSQLPKDRFSAERLKGVDSTLKIQPAKLEDSAVYLCASSWISSTLDIQYFGAGTRLSVL.

The chain has TRBV28 and TRBJ1-5; possible D gene TRBD1, 5 bases. Germline CDR1 reads MDHEN; CDR2 reads SYDVKM. The CDR3 runs to 16 residues. Trimming took off 7 bases at V and 1 base at J, with 17 bases between the two ends. The CDR3 loop reads CASTRRGQGSNQPQHF. In nucleotides, the CDR3 is TGTGCCAGCACCCGGCGGGGCCAGGGAAGCAATCAGCCCCAGCATTTT.

The V call is TRBV10-3, the J call TRBJ2-3; 7 nucleotides agree with TRBD2. CDR1 ENHRY and CDR2 SYGVKD come from the germline V gene. Trimming at V came to 6 bases and at J to 0 bases, leaving 9 bases not matched to a gene. The CDR3 is 16 amino acids. The CDR3 here is CAIRPGTTTSTDTQYF. As DNA, the CDR3 is TGTGCCATCAGACCCGGGACTACTACTAGCACAGATACGCAGTATTTT.

The rearrangement joins TRBV15 to TRBJ2-2, with 8 bases fitting TRBD2. Germline V lookup: CDR1 LNHNV, CDR2 YYDKDF (reference sequence). Trimming cost V 3 bases and J 3 bases; bases outside gene matches: 12. The CDR3 loop spans 18 amino acids. This CDR3 reads CATSSMTSGGQHTGELFF. The CDR3 DNA reads TGTGCCACCAGCAGCATGACGTCGGGAGGGCAGCACACCGGGGAGCTGTTTTTT.

The chain employs TRBV5-1 and TRBJ1-4; 7 bases are a match to TRBD1. Germline CDR1 and CDR2: SGHRS and YFSETQ. Unmatched junction bases numbered 4, after V lost 0 bases and J lost 5 bases. This CDR3 contains 15 residues. For the CDR3, the DNA is TGCGCCAGCAGCTTGGGTCCAGGGGGAAATGAAAAACTGTTTTTT. Translation gives CASSLGPGGNEKLFF.

This clone rates as large (0.1 to 1%). The chain recombines TRBV28 with TRBJ2-7, with 9 bases matching TRBD2. The germline gives CDR1 MDHEN, CDR2 SYDVKM. The CDR3 runs 16 residues. V shed 4 bases and J 0 bases; nucleotides not matched to a gene: 7. CDR3 in amino acids: CASSWGGSGSSYEQYF. The CDR3, as DNA: TGTGCCAGCAGTTGGGGAGGTAGCGGGAGCTCCTACGAGCAGTACTTC.

Only one count was recorded for this clone. The rearrangement links TRBV6-5 to TRBJ1-5; D might be TRBD1 (6 bases). CDR1 and CDR2 from the germline V gene are MNHEY and SVGAGI. Trimming removed 6 bases from V and 4 bases from J, with 10 bases in between. CDR3 length: 13 amino acids. CDR3 sequence (DNA): TGTGCCAGCAGACCGGGACAAAATCAGCCCCAGCATTTT. It yields the protein CASRPGQNQPQHF.

The chain is built from TRBV4-3 and TRBJ1-5; D is perhaps TRBD1 (5 bases). This CDR3 spans 15 amino acids. The V and J ends lost 1 base and 2 bases respectively, with 9 bases between them. Germline assignment: CDR1 LGHNA and CDR2 YSLEER. The CDR3 nucleotides are TGCGCCAGCAGCCAAGGGACAAGGGGCAATCAGCCCCAGCATTTT. Translation gives CASSQGTRGNQPQHF.

This chain's CDR3 is CASSVALNSNQPQHF. DNA for the CDR3: TGTGCCAGCAGTGTGGCCCTCAATAGCAATCAGCCCCAGCATTTT. The V call is TRBV6-6, the J call TRBJ1-5; D is unclear. Trimming took off 5 bases at V and 0 bases at J, with 11 bases between the two ends. This CDR3 is built from 15 residues. Germline V CDR1 and CDR2: MNHNY, SVGAGI (reference sequence).

The chain has TRBV5-1 and TRBJ1-1; D is possibly TRBD1 (6 bases). V lost 4 bases and J lost 1, with 17 bases in between. Germline V gene data show CDR1 as SGHRS and CDR2 as YFSETQ. CDR3 length: 16 residues. CDR3 loop: CASSGQFKRGNTEAFF. The CDR3 region has the DNA TGCGCCAGCAGCGGACAGTTCAAGAGAGGGAACACTGAAGCTTTCTTT.

For this clone: The conserved closing phenylalanine or tryptophan is absent in this CDR3, likely reflecting a read error. This chain uses TRBV28 with TRBJ1-2, with unresolved D. This CDR3 has 15 amino acids. Germline CDR1 MDHEN, CDR2 SYDVKM. Trimming pared 2 bases from V and 2 bases from J, leaving 12 bases between. The CDR3 DNA sequence: TGTGCCAGCAGTTTACTCGACTCGAAAAACTATGGCTACACCCTC. Translated: CASSLLDSKNYGYTL.

This clone has only a few counts. This chain links TRBV6-5 with TRBJ2-3, with 8 bases aligning to TRBD2. CDR1 is MNHEY, CDR2 SVGAGI, per germline. The CDR3 totals 13 residues. J gave up 6 bases and V 7 bases, and 6 bases lay outside the gene matches. CDR3 sequence: CASTKAGVDTQYF. For the CDR3, the DNA is TGTGCCAGCACCAAAGCGGGAGTGGATACGCAGTATTTT.

V and J are TRBV7-9 and TRBJ2-7; possible D gene TRBD2, 5 bases. Trimming took 7 bases from V and 7 from J, leaving 14 bases between them. In germline, CDR1 is SEHNR, CDR2 FQNEAQ (reference sequence). The CDR3 has 12 residues. CDR3 loop: CASTAGPTEQYF. Written as DNA, the CDR3 is TGTGCCAGCACCGCGGGCCCCACGGAGCAGTACTTC.

This chain connects TRBV27 to TRBJ2-3; TRBD2 agrees at 12 bases. The CDR3 loop spans 16 amino acids. Trimming at V came to 8 bases and at J to 2 bases, leaving 8 bases not matched to a gene. Germline values: CDR1 MNHEY, CDR2 SMNVEV (reference sequence). The CDR3 sequence is CASRWGTSGSTDTQYF. CDR3 in DNA: TGTGCCAGCCGGTGGGGGACTAGCGGGTCCACAGATACGCAGTATTTT.